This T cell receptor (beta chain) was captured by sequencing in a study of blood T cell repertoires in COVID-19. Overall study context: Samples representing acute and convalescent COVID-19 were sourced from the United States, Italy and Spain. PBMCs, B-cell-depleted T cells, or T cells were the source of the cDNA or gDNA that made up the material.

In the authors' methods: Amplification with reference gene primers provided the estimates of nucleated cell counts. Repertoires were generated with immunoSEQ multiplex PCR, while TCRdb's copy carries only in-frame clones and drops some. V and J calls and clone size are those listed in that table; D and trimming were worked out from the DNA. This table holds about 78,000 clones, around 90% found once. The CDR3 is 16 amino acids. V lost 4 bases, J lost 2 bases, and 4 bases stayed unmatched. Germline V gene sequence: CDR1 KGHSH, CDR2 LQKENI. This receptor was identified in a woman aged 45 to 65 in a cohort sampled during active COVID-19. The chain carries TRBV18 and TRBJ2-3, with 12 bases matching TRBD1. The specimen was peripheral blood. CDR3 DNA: TGTGCCAGCTCACGACAGGGACAGGGGGCCACAGATACGCAGTATTTT. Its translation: CASSRQGQGATDTQYF.